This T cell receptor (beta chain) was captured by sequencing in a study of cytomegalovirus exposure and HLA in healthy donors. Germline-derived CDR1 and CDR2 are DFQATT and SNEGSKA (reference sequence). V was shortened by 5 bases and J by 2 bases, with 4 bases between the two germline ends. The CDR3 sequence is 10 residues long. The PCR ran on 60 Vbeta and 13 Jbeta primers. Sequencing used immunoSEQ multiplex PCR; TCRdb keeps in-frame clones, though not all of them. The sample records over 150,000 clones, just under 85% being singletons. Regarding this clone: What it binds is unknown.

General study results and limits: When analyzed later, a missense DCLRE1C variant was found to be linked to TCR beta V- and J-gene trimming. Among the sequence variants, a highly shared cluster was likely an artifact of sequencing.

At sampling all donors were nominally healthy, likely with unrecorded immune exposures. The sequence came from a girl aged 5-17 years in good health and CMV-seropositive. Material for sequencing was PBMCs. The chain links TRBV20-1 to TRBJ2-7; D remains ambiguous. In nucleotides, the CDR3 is TGCAGTGCTGACACCTACGAGCAGTACTTC. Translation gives CSADTYEQYF.